This record concerns one TCR beta chain sequence. Trimming removed 3 bases from V and 9 bases from J; junction bases left unmatched: 5. CDR1 and CDR2 (germline): KGHSH, LQKENI. The CDR3 is 15 residues long. The data are from a study of PD-1 blockade in classical Hodgkin lymphoma. Study in general: The nivolumab dose that patients received was 3 mg/kg, given intravenously every 2 weeks.

In every patient, relapse followed autologous stem cell transplantation, while exposure to brentuximab vedotin differed. The method was immunoSEQ multiplex PCR; TCRdb's version includes in-frame clones alone and lacks a portion of them. The sample has 31,000 or so clones; approximately 70% are singletons. The sample in question was peripheral blood mononuclear cells (PBMCs), obtained before the second cycle of nivolumab. The receptor's source is a human donor with classical Hodgkin lymphoma. The chain employs TRBV18 and TRBJ2-1; TRBD2 agrees at 13 bases. Here the CDR3 DNA reads TGTGCCAGCTCACCCCGACTAGCGGGAGGAGGTGAGCAGTTCTTC. Amino acid sequence: CASSPRLAGGGEQFF. Based on the CDR3 plus reference TRBV18 and TRBJ2-1, the full variable domain is NAGVMQNPRHLVRRRGQEARLRCSPMKGHSHVYWYRQLPEEGLKFMVYLQKENIIDESGMPKERFSAEFPKEGPSILRIQQVVRGDSAAYFCASSPRLAGGGEQFFGPGTRLTVL.